This T cell receptor (beta chain) was sequenced in a study of vaccination and CD4 T cells after COVID-19. As for the study in general: The convalescents included six males and four females, and among them two were Hispanic while seven were Caucasian.

Cultured CD4+ T cell DNA underwent sequencing with the Oncomine TCR Beta short-read assay. TCRdb re-called the PCR reads through MiXCR, storing one row per CDR3 protein. The sample includes more than 4,000 distinct CDR3 sequences, roughly 44% of them seen just once. In regard to this clonotype: As yet, its antigen is unknown.

This sample's treatment: roughly 10-day PBMC culture with coronavirus spike peptide pools or control peptides (ViraFEST assay). Approximately 2 million PBMCs were grown per well alongside roughly 10 IU/ml IL-2 and around 9.6 ug/ml peptide pools. Following a culture period (around ten days), negative selection was used to isolate CD4+ T cells. This CDR3 is built from 16 residues. From germline, CDR1 is LNHNV and CDR2 YYDKDF (reference sequence). V gave up 5 bases and J gave up 0 bases, with 17 bases separating them. This receptor was identified in a human donor who had recovered from COVID-19. The source material was CD4+ T cells from blood, cultured in vitro. The chain has TRBV15 and TRBJ2-7; perhaps TRBD2 as D (7 bases). The CDR3 nucleotides are TGTGCCACCAGCCCTCGGGGGCGGGGGAACTCCTACGAGCAGTACTTC. Translated, it gives CATSPRGRGNSYEQYF.